A selection of T cell receptor beta chains follows, all from one sample in a study of shared clonotypes between healthy human individuals. The protocol was immunoSEQ multiplex PCR, while the TCRdb copy is restricted to in-frame clones and leaves out a portion. The table has about 490,000 clones, more than 65% seen once. The specimen sequenced was PBMCs. All receptors derive from a woman in her thirties or forties in good health. Some clones in this sample may be carry-over from other donors' samples. The CDR3 runs from the conserved cysteine through the conserved F or W. A D gene is named only where the DNA matches it firmly. Not all rows give a size; the values are once, few, many and, for expanded clones, a class.

V gene: TRBV6-5; D gene: TRBD1; J gene: TRBJ1-2; clone size: -; CDR3 protein: CASSFRRGRGYGYTF; CDR3 DNA: TGTGCCAGCAGTTTTCGTAGGGGGCGCGGCTATGGCTACACCTTC
V gene: TRBV4-3; D gene: TRBD1; J gene: TRBJ2-7; clone size: once; CDR3 protein: CASSLMRGPHEQYF; CDR3 DNA: TGCGCCAGCAGCCTCATGAGGGGGCCCCACGAGCAGTACTTC
V gene: TRBV15; D gene: -; J gene: TRBJ2-7; clone size: -; CDR3 protein: CATSRDSGGLLGEQYF; CDR3 DNA: TGTGCCACCAGCAGAGACAGTGGGGGTCTCCTGGGGGAGCAGTACTTC
V gene: TRBV6-6; D gene: -; J gene: TRBJ1-3; clone size: -; CDR3 protein: CASTGGVAGLVYTIYF; CDR3 DNA: TGTGCCAGCACCGGGGGGGTCGCAGGCTTGGTATACACCATATATTTT
V gene: TRBV2; D gene: -; J gene: TRBJ2-7; clone size: many; CDR3 protein: CASSDSRAQWMKQYF; CDR3 DNA: TGTGCCAGCAGTGATTCCAGGGCCCAGTGGATGAAGCAGTACTTC
V gene: TRBV7-9; D gene: -; J gene: TRBJ2-4; clone size: -; CDR3 protein: CASSSGLRGDTGDIQYF; CDR3 DNA: TGTGCCAGCAGCTCGGGGCTCAGGGGGGATACCGGTGACATTCAGTACTTC
V gene: TRBV2; D gene: -; J gene: TRBJ2-3; clone size: few; CDR3 protein: CASSEQGGTDTQYF; CDR3 DNA: TGTGCCAGCAGTGAACAGGGCGGGACAGATACGCAGTATTTT
V gene: TRBV18; D gene: -; J gene: TRBJ2-7; clone size: -; CDR3 protein: CASSPDSNEQYF; CDR3 DNA: TGTGCCAGCTCACCTGATTCTAACGAGCAGTACTTC
V gene: TRBV30; D gene: TRBD1; J gene: TRBJ1-1; clone size: -; CDR3 protein: CAWSVGTGMNTEAFF; CDR3 DNA: TGTGCCTGGAGTGTAGGGACAGGGATGAACACTGAAGCTTTCTTT
V gene: TRBV29-1; D gene: TRBD2; J gene: TRBJ2-3; clone size: -; CDR3 protein: CSVEDRRREPDTQYF; CDR3 DNA: TGCAGCGTTGAAGATCGGAGGCGGGAGCCAGATACGCAGTATTTT
V gene: TRBV7-9; D gene: TRBD1; J gene: TRBJ1-2; clone size: -; CDR3 protein: CASSSQGYGYTF; CDR3 DNA: TGTGCCAGCAGCTCACAGGGGTATGGCTACACCTTC
V gene: TRBV28; D gene: TRBD2; J gene: TRBJ2-5; clone size: -; CDR3 protein: CASSTRGGQETQYF; CDR3 DNA: TGTGCCAGCAGTACCCGGGGGGGCCAAGAGACCCAGTACTTC
V gene: TRBV15; D gene: -; J gene: TRBJ1-4; clone size: -; CDR3 protein: CATSRDRAREGKLFF; CDR3 DNA: TGTGCCACCAGCAGAGATCGGGCGAGGGAAGGAAAACTGTTTTTT
V gene: TRBV11-2; D gene: -; J gene: TRBJ2-5; clone size: -; CDR3 protein: CASSSPRRGRGYQETQYF; CDR3 DNA: TGTGCCAGCAGCTCCCCTCGGAGGGGGCGGGGGTACCAAGAGACCCAGTACTTC
V gene: TRBV4-2; D gene: -; J gene: TRBJ1-5; clone size: -; CDR3 protein: CASSQGGGKANQPQHF; CDR3 DNA: TGTGCCAGCAGCCAAGGGGGGGGGAAAGCCAATCAGCCCCAGCATTTT
V gene: TRBV2; D gene: TRBD2; J gene: TRBJ2-2; clone size: -; CDR3 protein: CASSRTSGRVSGELFF; CDR3 DNA: TGTGCCAGCAGCCGGACTAGCGGGAGGGTTTCCGGGGAGCTGTTTTTT
V gene: TRBV27; D gene: -; J gene: TRBJ1-1; clone size: -; CDR3 protein: CASSLYSVMNTEAFF; CDR3 DNA: TGTGCCAGCAGTCTCTACAGTGTCATGAACACTGAAGCTTTCTTT
V gene: TRBV7-2; D gene: -; J gene: TRBJ1-1; clone size: -; CDR3 protein: CASSLDLGFTSAAEAFF; CDR3 DNA: TGTGCCAGCAGCTTAGATCTGGGCTTCACCTCCGCGGCTGAAGCTTTCTTT
V gene: TRBV5-1; D gene: TRBD2; J gene: TRBJ2-4; clone size: -; CDR3 protein: CASSLMTSGSGISTF; CDR3 DNA: TGCGCCAGCAGCTTGATGACTAGCGGGAGCGGAATTAGTACCTTC
V gene: TRBV29-1; D gene: TRBD1; J gene: TRBJ2-1; clone size: -; CDR3 protein: CSVEEPQGGYNEQFF; CDR3 DNA: TGCAGCGTTGAAGAACCACAGGGGGGCTACAATGAGCAGTTCTTC
V gene: TRBV27; D gene: -; J gene: TRBJ1-1; clone size: -; CDR3 protein: CASSFQGQEAFF; CDR3 DNA: TGTGCCAGCAGTTTCCAAGGACAGGAAGCTTTCTTT
V gene: TRBV7-9; D gene: -; J gene: TRBJ2-1; clone size: few; CDR3 protein: CASSPSYYEQFF; CDR3 DNA: TGTGCCAGCAGCCCCTCGTATTATGAGCAGTTCTTC
V gene: TRBV6-6; D gene: -; J gene: TRBJ2-7; clone size: -; CDR3 protein: CASRIQGREYF; CDR3 DNA: TGTGCCAGCAGAATACAGGGGAGGGAGTACTTC
V gene: TRBV5-1; D gene: -; J gene: TRBJ2-2; clone size: -; CDR3 protein: CASSLVASPLGGELFF; CDR3 DNA: TGCGCCAGCAGCTTGGTGGCCTCACCGTTAGGGGGGGAGCTGTTTTTT
V gene: TRBV28; D gene: -; J gene: TRBJ2-7; clone size: once; CDR3 protein: CASSLSIQEQYF; CDR3 DNA: TGTGCCAGCAGTTTAAGCATCCAAGAGCAGTACTTC
V gene: TRBV7-3; D gene: -; J gene: TRBJ1-1; clone size: -; CDR3 protein: CASSFGILPENTEAFF; CDR3 DNA: TGTGCCAGCAGTTTTGGGATACTACCCGAGAACACTGAAGCTTTCTTT
V gene: TRBV5-1; D gene: -; J gene: TRBJ2-2; clone size: once; CDR3 protein: CASSLERDLTGELFF; CDR3 DNA: TGCGCCAGCAGCTTGGAAAGGGACCTCACCGGGGAGCTGTTTTTT
V gene: TRBV29-1; D gene: -; J gene: TRBJ1-2; clone size: -; CDR3 protein: CSVDIAGYGYTF; CDR3 DNA: TGCAGCGTTGATATTGCGGGCTATGGCTACACCTTC
V gene: TRBV25-1; D gene: TRBD1; J gene: TRBJ2-7; clone size: -; CDR3 protein: CASSKTGHSYEQYF; CDR3 DNA: TGTGCCAGCAGTAAGACAGGGCACTCCTACGAGCAGTACTTC
V gene: TRBV30; D gene: -; J gene: TRBJ1-3; clone size: -; CDR3 protein: CAWSRGGSGNTIYF; CDR3 DNA: TGTGCCTGGAGTCGGGGGGGCTCTGGAAACACCATATATTTT
V gene: TRBV5-6; D gene: TRBD2; J gene: TRBJ2-5; clone size: -; CDR3 protein: CASGTSGRDPPYQETQYF; CDR3 DNA: TGTGCCAGCGGGACTAGCGGTCGAGACCCACCGTACCAGGAGACCCAGTACTTC
V gene: TRBV7-9; D gene: TRBD2; J gene: TRBJ2-7; clone size: -; CDR3 protein: CASSLGFSGSYEQYF; CDR3 DNA: TGTGCCAGCAGCTTAGGTTTTAGCGGGTCCTACGAGCAGTACTTC
V gene: TRBV7-9; D gene: -; J gene: TRBJ2-7; clone size: -; CDR3 protein: CASSSAGSYEQYF; CDR3 DNA: TGTGCCAGCAGCTCCGCGGGTTCCTACGAGCAGTACTTC
V gene: TRBV18; D gene: -; J gene: TRBJ1-4; clone size: -; CDR3 protein: CASSPALGGNEKLFF; CDR3 DNA: TGTGCCAGCTCACCGGCCCTAGGCGGTAATGAAAAACTGTTTTTT
V gene: TRBV6-4; D gene: TRBD1; J gene: TRBJ1-2; clone size: -; CDR3 protein: CASSGQGSGYTF; CDR3 DNA: TGTGCCAGCAGCGGACAGGGAAGTGGCTACACCTTC
V gene: TRBV25-1; D gene: -; J gene: TRBJ1-3; clone size: -; CDR3 protein: CASSEDRELGNTIYF; CDR3 DNA: TGTGCCAGCAGTGAAGACCGGGAACTCGGAAACACCATATATTTT
V gene: TRBV10-2; D gene: TRBD1; J gene: TRBJ2-7; clone size: once; CDR3 protein: CASSPGQYSYEQYF; CDR3 DNA: TGCGCCAGCAGTCCGGGACAGTATTCCTACGAGCAGTACTTC
V gene: TRBV5-1; D gene: TRBD1; J gene: TRBJ1-5; clone size: -; CDR3 protein: CASAQGTDQPQHF; CDR3 DNA: TGCGCCAGCGCCCAGGGGACAGATCAGCCCCAGCATTTT
V gene: TRBV4-3; D gene: TRBD2; J gene: TRBJ2-1; clone size: -; CDR3 protein: CASSREPTSGNYNEQFF; CDR3 DNA: TGCGCCAGCAGCCGAGAGCCTACTAGCGGGAACTACAATGAGCAGTTCTTC
V gene: TRBV6-4; D gene: TRBD2; J gene: TRBJ2-3; clone size: -; CDR3 protein: CASGGTSTDTQYF; CDR3 DNA: TGTGCCTCGGGGGGGACTAGCACAGATACGCAGTATTTT
V gene: TRBV4-1; D gene: -; J gene: TRBJ1-2; clone size: -; CDR3 protein: CASSREPGDLGYTF; CDR3 DNA: TGCGCCAGCAGCCGAGAGCCAGGGGATCTAGGCTACACCTTC
V gene: TRBV4-1; D gene: -; J gene: TRBJ2-7; clone size: -; CDR3 protein: CASSPPPRNRPYEQYF; CDR3 DNA: TGCGCCAGCAGCCCCCCACCTAGGAATCGACCCTACGAGCAGTACTTC
V gene: TRBV5-4; D gene: -; J gene: TRBJ2-3; clone size: -; CDR3 protein: CASSPDLTSTDTQYF; CDR3 DNA: TGTGCCAGCAGCCCGGACTTGACTAGCACAGATACGCAGTATTTT
V gene: TRBV6-6; D gene: -; J gene: TRBJ2-1; clone size: -; CDR3 protein: CASSYPANEQFF; CDR3 DNA: TGTGCCAGCAGTTACCCGGCGAATGAGCAGTTCTTC
V gene: TRBV7-2; D gene: TRBD2; J gene: TRBJ2-2; clone size: -; CDR3 protein: CASSSSGRPWDTGELFF; CDR3 DNA: TGTGCCAGCAGCTCAAGCGGGAGACCCTGGGACACCGGGGAGCTGTTTTTT
V gene: TRBV28; D gene: -; J gene: TRBJ1-4; clone size: -; CDR3 protein: CASRSNEKLFF; CDR3 DNA: TGTGCCAGCAGAAGTAATGAAAAACTGTTTTTT
V gene: TRBV7-2; D gene: TRBD2; J gene: TRBJ2-7; clone size: -; CDR3 protein: CASSLDLVLAGGEQYF; CDR3 DNA: TGTGCCAGCAGCTTAGATCTCGTACTAGCGGGAGGGGAGCAGTACTTC
V gene: TRBV28; D gene: -; J gene: TRBJ2-2; clone size: -; CDR3 protein: CASSFVDTGELFF; CDR3 DNA: TGTGCCAGCAGTTTTGTGGACACCGGGGAGCTGTTTTTT
V gene: TRBV28; D gene: -; J gene: TRBJ1-1; clone size: -; CDR3 protein: CASSSWTVNTEAFF; CDR3 DNA: TGTGCCAGCAGTTCCTGGACAGTGAACACTGAAGCTTTCTTT
V gene: TRBV6-5; D gene: TRBD1; J gene: TRBJ2-7; clone size: -; CDR3 protein: CASSRTGAYEQYF; CDR3 DNA: TGTGCCAGCAGTAGAACAGGGGCCTACGAGCAGTACTTC
V gene: TRBV7-7; D gene: -; J gene: TRBJ2-3; clone size: -; CDR3 protein: CASSLVRADTQYF; CDR3 DNA: TGTGCTAGCAGCTTAGTTCGGGCAGATACGCAGTATTTT
V gene: TRBV19; D gene: -; J gene: TRBJ2-7; clone size: -; CDR3 protein: CASSLNTEPGSGQYF; CDR3 DNA: TGTGCCAGTAGTTTAAACACCGAACCCGGGTCGGGGCAGTACTTC